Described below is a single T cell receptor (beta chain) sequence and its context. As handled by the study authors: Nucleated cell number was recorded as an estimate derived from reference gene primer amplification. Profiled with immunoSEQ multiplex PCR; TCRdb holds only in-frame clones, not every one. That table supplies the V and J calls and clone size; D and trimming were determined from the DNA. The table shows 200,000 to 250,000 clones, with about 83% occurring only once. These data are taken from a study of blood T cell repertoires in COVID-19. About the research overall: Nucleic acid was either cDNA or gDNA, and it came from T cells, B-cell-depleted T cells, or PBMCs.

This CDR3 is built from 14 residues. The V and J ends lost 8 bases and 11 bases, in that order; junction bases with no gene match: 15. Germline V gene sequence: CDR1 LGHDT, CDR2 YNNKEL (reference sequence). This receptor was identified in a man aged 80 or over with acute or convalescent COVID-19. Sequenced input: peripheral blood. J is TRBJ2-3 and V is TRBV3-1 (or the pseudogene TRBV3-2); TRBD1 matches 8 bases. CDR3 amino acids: CASSGGRGVVLQYF. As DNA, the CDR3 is TGTGCCAGCTCAGGGGGCCGCGGGGTGGTTCTGCAGTATTTT.